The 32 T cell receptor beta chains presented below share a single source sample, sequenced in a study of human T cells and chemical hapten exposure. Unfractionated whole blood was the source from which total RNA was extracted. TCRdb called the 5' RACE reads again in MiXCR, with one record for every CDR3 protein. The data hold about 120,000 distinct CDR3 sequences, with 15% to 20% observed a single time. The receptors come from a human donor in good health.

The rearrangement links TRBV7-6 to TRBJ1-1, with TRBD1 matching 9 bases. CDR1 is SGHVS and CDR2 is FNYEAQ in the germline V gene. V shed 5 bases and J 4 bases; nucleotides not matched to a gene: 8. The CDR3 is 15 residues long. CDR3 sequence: CASSDYRGLSTEAFF. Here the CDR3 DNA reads TGTGCCAGCAGCGACTACAGGGGGCTTAGCACTGAAGCTTTCTTT.

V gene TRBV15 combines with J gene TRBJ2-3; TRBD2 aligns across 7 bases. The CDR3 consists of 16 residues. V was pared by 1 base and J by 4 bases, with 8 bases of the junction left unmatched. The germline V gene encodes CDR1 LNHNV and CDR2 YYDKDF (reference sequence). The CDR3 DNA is TGTGCCACCAGCAGAGGACAGCGGGGAGTGGCAGATACGCAGTATTTT. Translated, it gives CATSRGQRGVADTQYF.

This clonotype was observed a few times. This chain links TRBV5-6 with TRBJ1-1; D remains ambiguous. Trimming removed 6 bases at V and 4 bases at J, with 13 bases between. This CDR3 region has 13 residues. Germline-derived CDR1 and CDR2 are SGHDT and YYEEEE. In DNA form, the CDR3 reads TGTGCCAGCACCCTGGGCTGGGGCACTGAAGCTTTCTTT. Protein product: CASTLGWGTEAFF. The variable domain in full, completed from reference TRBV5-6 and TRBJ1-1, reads DAGVTQSPTHLIKTRGQQVTLRCSPKSGHDTVSWYQQALGQGPQFIFQYYEEEERQRGNFPDRFSGHQFPNYSSELNVNALLLGDSALYLCASTLGWGTEAFFGQGTRLTVV.

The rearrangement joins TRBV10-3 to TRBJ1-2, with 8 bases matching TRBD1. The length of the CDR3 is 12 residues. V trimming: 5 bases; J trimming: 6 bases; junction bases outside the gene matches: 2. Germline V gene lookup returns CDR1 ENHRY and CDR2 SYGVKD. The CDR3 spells CAISWTGNGYTF. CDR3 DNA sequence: TGTGCCATCAGTTGGACAGGGAATGGCTACACCTTC.

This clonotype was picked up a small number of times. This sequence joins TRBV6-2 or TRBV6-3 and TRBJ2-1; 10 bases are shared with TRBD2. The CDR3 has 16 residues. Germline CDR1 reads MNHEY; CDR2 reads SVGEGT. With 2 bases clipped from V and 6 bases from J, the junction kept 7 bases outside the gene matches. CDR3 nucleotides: TGTGCCAGCAGTTACAAGCTAGCGGGAGTATCCAATGAGCAGTTCTTC. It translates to CASSYKLAGVSNEQFF.

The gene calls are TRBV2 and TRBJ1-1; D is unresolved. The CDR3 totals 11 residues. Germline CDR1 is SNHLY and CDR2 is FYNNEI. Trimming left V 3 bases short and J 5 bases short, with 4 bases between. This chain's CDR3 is CASSEYTEAFF. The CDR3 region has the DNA TGTGCCAGCAGTGAGTATACTGAAGCTTTCTTT.

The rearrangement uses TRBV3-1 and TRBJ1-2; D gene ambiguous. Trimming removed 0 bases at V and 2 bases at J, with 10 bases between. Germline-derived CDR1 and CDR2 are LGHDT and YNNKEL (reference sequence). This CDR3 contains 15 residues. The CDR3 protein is CASSQDPGVNYGYTF. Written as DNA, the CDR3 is TGTGCCAGCAGCCAAGATCCCGGGGTGAACTATGGCTACACCTTC. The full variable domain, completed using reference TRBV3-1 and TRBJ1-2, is DTAVSQTPKYLVTQMGNDKSIKCEQNLGHDTMYWYKQDSKKFLKIMFSYNNKELIINETVPNRFSPKSPDKAHLNLHINSLELGDSAVYFCASSQDPGVNYGYTFGSGTRLTVV.

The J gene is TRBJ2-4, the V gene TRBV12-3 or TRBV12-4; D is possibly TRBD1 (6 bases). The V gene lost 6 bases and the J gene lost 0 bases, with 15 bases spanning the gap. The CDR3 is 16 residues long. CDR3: CASSPGRGIAKNIQYF. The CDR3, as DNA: TGTGCCAGCAGCCCAGGAAGGGGGATAGCCAAAAACATTCAGTACTTC.

The CDR3 loop is CAWSVGQGAKGAYEQYF. DNA of the CDR3: TGTGCCTGGAGTGTAGGGCAGGGGGCAAAAGGGGCCTACGAGCAGTACTTC. The J gene is TRBJ2-7, the V gene TRBV30; 8 nucleotides match TRBD1. The CDR3 loop spans 17 amino acids. V gave up 0 bases and J gave up 2 bases; unmatched junction bases: 12. The germline V gene has CDR1 GTSNPN and CDR2 SVGIG (reference sequence).

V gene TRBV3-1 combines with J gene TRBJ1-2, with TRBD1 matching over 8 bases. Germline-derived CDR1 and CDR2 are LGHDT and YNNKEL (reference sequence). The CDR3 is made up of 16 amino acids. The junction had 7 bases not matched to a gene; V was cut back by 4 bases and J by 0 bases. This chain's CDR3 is CASSPRQGTSNYGYTF. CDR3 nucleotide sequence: TGTGCCAGCAGCCCTAGACAGGGGACATCTAACTATGGCTACACCTTC.

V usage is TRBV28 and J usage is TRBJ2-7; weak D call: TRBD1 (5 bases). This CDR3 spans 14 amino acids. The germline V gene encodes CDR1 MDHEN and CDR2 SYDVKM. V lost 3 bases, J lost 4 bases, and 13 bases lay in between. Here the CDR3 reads CASSLPGPVYEQYF. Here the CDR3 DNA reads TGTGCCAGCAGTTTGCCAGGGCCGGTTTACGAGCAGTACTTC.

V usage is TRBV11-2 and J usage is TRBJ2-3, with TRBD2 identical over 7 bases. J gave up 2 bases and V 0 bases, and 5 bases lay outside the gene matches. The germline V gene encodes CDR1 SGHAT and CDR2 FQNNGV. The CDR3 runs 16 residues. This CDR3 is CASSLDWLADTDTQYF. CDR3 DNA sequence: TGTGCCAGCAGCTTAGATTGGCTAGCGGACACAGATACGCAGTATTTT. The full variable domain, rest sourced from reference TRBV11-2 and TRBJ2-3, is EAGVAQSPRYKIIEKRQSVAFWCNPISGHATLYWYQQILGQGPKLLIQFQNNGVVDDSQLPKDRFSAERLKGVDSTLKIQPAKLEDSAVYLCASSLDWLADTDTQYFGPGTRLTVL.

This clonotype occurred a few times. This chain's CDR3 is CASSPRTPGDKPLNTEAFF. Here the CDR3 DNA reads TGTGCCAGCAGTCCACGGACCCCAGGGGACAAGCCCTTGAACACTGAAGCTTTCTTT. The chain links TRBV28 to TRBJ1-1; perhaps TRBD1 as D (6 bases). Trimming shortened V by 5 bases and J by 0 bases, and 25 bases separated the two germline ends. This CDR3 is 19 amino acids long. Germline loops: CDR1 MDHEN, CDR2 SYDVKM.

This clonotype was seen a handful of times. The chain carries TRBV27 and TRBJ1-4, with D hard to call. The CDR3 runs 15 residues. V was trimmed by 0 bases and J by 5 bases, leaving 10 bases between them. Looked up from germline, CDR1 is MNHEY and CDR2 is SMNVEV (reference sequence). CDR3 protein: CASSLSRPKNEKLFF. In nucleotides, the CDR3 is TGTGCCAGCAGTTTATCCCGACCTAAAAATGAAAAACTGTTTTTT. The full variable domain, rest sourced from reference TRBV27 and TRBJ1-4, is EAQVTQNPRYLITVTGKKLTVTCSQNMNHEYMSWYRQDPGLGLRQIYYSMNVEVTDKGDVPEGYKVSRKEKRNFPLILESPSPNQTSLYFCASSLSRPKNEKLFFGSGTQLSVL.

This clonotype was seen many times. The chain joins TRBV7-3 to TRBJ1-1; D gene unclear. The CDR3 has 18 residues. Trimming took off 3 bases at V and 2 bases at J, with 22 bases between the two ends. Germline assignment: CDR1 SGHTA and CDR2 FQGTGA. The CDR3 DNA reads TGTGCCAGCAGCTTGGAAGTGCCCTACACCGACCTAAACACTGAAGCTTTCTTT. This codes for CASSLEVPYTDLNTEAFF.

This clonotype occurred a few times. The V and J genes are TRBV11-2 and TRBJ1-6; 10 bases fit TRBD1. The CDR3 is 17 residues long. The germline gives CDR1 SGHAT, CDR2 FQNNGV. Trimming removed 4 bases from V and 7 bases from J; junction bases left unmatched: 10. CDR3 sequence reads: CASSSYWTGGNNSPLHF. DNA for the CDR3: TGTGCCAGCAGCTCCTATTGGACAGGGGGTAACAATTCACCCCTCCACTTT.

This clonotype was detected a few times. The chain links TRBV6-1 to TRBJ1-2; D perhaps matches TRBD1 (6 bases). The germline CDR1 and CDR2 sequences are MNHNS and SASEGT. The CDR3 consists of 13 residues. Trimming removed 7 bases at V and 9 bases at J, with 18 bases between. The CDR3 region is CASTIKQGTRYTF. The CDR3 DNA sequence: TGTGCCAGCACTATCAAACAGGGTACGCGCTACACCTTC.

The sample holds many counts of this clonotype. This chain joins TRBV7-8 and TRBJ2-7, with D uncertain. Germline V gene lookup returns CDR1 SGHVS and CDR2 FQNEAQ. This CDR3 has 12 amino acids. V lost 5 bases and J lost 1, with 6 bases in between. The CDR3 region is CASSPRSYEQYF. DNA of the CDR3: TGTGCCAGCAGCCCCCGTTCCTACGAGCAGTACTTC.

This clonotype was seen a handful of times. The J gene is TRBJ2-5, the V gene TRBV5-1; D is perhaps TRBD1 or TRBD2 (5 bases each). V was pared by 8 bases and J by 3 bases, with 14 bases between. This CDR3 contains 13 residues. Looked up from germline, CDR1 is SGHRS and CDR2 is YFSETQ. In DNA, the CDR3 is TGCGCCAGTCAAAAAGGGGACGAAGAGACCCAGTACTTC. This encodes CASQKGDEETQYF.

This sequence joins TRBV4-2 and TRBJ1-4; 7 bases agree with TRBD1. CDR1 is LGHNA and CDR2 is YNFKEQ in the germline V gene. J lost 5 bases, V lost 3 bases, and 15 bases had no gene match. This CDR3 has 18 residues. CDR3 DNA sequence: TGTGCCAGCAGCCACCGCCCCGACAGGGAGGGAAGGAATGAAAAACTGTTTTTT. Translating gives CASSHRPDREGRNEKLFF.

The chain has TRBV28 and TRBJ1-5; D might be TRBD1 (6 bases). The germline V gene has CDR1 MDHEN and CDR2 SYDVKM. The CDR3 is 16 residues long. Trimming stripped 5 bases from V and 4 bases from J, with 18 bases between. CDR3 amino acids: CASSPHIGQTNQPQHF. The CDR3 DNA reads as TGTGCCAGCAGTCCACACATCGGACAGACTAATCAGCCCCAGCATTTT.

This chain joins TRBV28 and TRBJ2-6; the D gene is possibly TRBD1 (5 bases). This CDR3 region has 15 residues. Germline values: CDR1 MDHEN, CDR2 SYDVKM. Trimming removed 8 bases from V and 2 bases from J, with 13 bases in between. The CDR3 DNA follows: TGTGCCAGCGGATTGGTAGGGGCTGGGGCCAACGTCCTGACTTTC. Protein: CASGLVGAGANVLTF.

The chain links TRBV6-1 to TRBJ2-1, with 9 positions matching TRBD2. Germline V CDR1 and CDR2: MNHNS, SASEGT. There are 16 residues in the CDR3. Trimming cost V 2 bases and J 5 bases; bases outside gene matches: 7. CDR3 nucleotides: TGTGCCAGCAGTGAACGGGGCGGGAGGGGGGACAATGAGCAGTTCTTC. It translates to CASSERGGRGDNEQFF.

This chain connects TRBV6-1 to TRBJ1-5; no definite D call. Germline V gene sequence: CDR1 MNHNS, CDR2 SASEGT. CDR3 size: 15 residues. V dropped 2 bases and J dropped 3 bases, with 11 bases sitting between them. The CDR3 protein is CASSELWVSNQPQHF. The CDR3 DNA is TGTGCCAGCAGTGAACTCTGGGTTTCCAATCAGCCCCAGCATTTT.

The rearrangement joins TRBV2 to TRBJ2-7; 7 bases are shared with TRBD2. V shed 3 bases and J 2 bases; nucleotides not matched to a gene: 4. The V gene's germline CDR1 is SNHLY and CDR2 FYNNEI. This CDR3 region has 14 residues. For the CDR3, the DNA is TGTGCCAGCAGTGACTGGGGGGGAACCTACGAGCAGTACTTC. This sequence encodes CASSDWGGTYEQYF.

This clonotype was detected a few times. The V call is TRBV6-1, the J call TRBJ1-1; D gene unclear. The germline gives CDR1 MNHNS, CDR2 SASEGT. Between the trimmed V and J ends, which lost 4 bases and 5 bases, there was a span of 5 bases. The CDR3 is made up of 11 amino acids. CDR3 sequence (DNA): TGTGCCAGCAGTGTACAGACTGAAGCTTTCTTT. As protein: CASSVQTEAFF.

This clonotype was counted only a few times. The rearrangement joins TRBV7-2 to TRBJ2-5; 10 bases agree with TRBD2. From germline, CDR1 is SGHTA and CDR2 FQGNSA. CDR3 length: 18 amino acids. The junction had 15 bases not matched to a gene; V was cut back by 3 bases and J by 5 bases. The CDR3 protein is CASSFGASGGLDWETQYF. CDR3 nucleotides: TGTGCCAGCAGCTTTGGGGCTAGCGGGGGCTTGGATTGGGAGACCCAGTACTTC.

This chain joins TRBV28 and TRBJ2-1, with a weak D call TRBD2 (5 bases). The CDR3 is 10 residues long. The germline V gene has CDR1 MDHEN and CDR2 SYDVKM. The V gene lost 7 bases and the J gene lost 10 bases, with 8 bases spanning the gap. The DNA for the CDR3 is TGTGCCAGCAACGGAGGAGAGCAGTTCTTC. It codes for CASNGGEQFF.

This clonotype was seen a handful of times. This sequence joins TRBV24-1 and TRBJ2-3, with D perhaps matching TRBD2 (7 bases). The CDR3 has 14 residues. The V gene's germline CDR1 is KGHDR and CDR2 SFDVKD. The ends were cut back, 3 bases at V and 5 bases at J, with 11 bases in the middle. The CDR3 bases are TGTGCCACCAGTGATGGGGGGGGCGGAGATACGCAGTATTTT. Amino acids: CATSDGGGGDTQYF.

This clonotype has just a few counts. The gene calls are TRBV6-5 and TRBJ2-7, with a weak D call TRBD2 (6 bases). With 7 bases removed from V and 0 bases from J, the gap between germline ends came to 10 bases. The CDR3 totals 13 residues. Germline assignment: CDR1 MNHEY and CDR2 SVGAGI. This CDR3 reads CASKRGSSYEQYF. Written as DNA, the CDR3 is TGTGCCAGCAAACGGGGGAGCTCCTACGAGCAGTACTTC.

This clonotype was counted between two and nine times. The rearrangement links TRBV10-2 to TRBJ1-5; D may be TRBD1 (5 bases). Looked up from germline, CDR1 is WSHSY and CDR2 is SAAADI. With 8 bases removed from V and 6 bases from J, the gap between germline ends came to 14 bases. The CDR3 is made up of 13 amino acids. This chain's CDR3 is CASRARDAQPQHF. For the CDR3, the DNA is TGCGCCAGCCGTGCCAGGGATGCTCAGCCCCAGCATTTT.

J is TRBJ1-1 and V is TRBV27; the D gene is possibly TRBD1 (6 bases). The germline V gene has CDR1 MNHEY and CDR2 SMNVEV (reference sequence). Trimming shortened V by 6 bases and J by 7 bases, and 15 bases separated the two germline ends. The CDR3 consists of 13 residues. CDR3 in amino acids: CASSLRQVGEAFF. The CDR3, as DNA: TGTGCCAGCAGCCTTCGACAGGTCGGTGAAGCTTTCTTT.